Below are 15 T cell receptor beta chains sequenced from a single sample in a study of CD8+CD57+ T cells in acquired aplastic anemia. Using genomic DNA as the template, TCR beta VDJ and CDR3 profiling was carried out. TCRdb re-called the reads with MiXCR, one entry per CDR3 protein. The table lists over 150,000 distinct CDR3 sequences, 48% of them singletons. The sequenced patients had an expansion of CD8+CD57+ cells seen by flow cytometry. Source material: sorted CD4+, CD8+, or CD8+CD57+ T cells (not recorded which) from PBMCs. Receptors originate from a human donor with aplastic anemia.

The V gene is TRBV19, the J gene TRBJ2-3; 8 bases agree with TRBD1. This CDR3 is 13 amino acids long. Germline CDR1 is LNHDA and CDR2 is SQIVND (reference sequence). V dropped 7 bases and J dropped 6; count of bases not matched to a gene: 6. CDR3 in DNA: TGTGCCAGTACCCACAGGGGGAGCGATACGCAGTATTTT. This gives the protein CASTHRGSDTQYF. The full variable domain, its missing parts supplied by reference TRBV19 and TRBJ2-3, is DGGITQSPKYLFRKEGQNVTLSCEQNLNHDAMYWYRQDPGQGLRLIYYSQIVNDFQKGDIAEGYSVSREKKESFPLTVTSAQKNPTAFYLCASTHRGSDTQYFGPGTRLTVL.

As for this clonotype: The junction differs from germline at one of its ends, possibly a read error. The CDR3 sequence is CENPTAWEQYF. The CDR3 DNA follows: TGCGAAAACCCGACAGCGTGGGAGCAGTACTTC. The chain couples TRBV27 to TRBJ2-7; weak D call: TRBD1 (5 bases). Germline V CDR1 and CDR2: MNHEY, SMNVEV (reference sequence). The CDR3 runs 11 residues.

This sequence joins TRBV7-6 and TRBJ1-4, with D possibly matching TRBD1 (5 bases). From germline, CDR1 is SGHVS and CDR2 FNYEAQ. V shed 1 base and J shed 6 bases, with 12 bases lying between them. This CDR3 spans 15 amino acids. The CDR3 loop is CASSLGGVRYEKLFF. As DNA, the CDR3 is TGTGCCAGCAGCTTAGGGGGCGTCAGGTATGAAAAACTGTTTTTT. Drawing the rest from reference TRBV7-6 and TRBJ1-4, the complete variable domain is GAGVSQSPRYKVTKRGQDVALRCDPISGHVSLYWYRQALGQGPEFLTYFNYEAQQDKSGLPNDRFSAERPEGSISTLTIQRTEQRDSAMYRCASSLGGVRYEKLFFGSGTQLSVL.

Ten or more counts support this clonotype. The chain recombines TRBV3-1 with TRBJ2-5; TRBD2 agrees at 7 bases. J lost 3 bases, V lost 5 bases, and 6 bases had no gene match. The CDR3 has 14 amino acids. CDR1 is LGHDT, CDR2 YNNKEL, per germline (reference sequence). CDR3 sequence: CASSSGLQKETQYF. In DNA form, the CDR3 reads TGTGCCAGCAGCTCGGGACTACAGAAAGAGACCCAGTACTTC.

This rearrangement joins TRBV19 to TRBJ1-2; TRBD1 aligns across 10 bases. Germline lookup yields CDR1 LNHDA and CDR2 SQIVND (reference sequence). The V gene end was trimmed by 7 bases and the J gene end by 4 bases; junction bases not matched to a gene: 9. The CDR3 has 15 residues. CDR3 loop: CASTGTGVHPYGYTF. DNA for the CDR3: TGTGCCAGTACCGGGACAGGGGTTCATCCCTATGGCTACACCTTC.

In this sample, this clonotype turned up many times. CDR3 sequence (DNA): TGTGCCAGCAGCTTAGGTGCGGGGGGGCCCCACGAGCAGTACTTC. It translates to CASSLGAGGPHEQYF. The chain employs TRBV7-6 and TRBJ2-7; 9 bases match TRBD2. Germline CDR1 SGHVS, CDR2 FNYEAQ. The CDR3 is 15 residues long. Unmatched junction bases numbered 6, after V lost 1 base and J lost 5 bases.

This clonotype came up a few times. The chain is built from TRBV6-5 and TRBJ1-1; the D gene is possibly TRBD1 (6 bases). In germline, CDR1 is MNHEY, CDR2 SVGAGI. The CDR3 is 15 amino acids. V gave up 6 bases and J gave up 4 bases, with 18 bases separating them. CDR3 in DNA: TGTGCCAGCAGAGACCGACAGGATCGTGGCACTGAAGCTTTCTTT. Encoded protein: CASRDRQDRGTEAFF.

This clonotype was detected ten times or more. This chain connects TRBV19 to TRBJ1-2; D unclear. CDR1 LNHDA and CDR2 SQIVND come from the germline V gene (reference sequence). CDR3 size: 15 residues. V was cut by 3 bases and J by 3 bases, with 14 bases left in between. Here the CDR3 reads CASSINRFQHYGYTF. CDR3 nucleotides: TGTGCCAGTAGTATTAACAGATTTCAACACTATGGCTACACCTTC.

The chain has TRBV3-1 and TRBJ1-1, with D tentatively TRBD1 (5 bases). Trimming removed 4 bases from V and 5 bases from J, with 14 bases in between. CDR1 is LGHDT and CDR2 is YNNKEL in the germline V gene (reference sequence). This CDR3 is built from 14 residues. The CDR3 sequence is CASSPPGGRTEAFF. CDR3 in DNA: TGTGCCAGCAGCCCCCCGGGGGGGAGAACTGAAGCTTTCTTT.

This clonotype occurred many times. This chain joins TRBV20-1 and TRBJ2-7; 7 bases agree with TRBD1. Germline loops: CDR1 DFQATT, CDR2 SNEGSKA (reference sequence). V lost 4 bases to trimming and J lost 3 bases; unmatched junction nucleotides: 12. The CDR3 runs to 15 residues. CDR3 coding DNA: TGCAGTGCTACACCCACCCTGGGACAGATCTACGAGCAGTACTTC. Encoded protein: CSATPTLGQIYEQYF.

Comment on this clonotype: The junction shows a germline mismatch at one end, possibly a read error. The CDR3 coding sequence is TGTGCCTGCAGTGAAGGCAGGGGGCTGCAAGAGACCCAGTACTTC. Its protein is CACSEGRGLQETQYF. The chain links TRBV2 to TRBJ2-5; TRBD1 matches 8 bases. Germline assignment: CDR1 SNHLY and CDR2 FYNNEI. The CDR3 is 15 amino acids. Looking up the rest from reference TRBV2 and TRBJ2-5 gives the full variable domain: EPEVTQTPSHQVTQMGQEVILRCVPISNHLYFYWYRQILGQKVEFLVSFYNNEISEKSEIFDDQFSVERPDGSNFTLKIRSTKLEDSAMYFCACSEGRGLQETQYFGPGTRLLVL.

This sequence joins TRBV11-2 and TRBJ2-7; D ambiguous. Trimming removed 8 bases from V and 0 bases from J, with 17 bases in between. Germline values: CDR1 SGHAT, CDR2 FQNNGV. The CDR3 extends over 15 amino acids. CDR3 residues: CASRYPGVGSYEQYF. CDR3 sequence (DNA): TGTGCCAGCCGATACCCTGGGGTTGGCTCCTACGAGCAGTACTTC.

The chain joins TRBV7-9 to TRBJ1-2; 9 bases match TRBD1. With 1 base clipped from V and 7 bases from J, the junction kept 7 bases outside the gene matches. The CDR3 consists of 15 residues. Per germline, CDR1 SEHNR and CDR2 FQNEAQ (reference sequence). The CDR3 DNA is TGTGCCAGCAGCTTAGGTGGGACAGGGAGTTTTGGCTACACCTTC. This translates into CASSLGGTGSFGYTF. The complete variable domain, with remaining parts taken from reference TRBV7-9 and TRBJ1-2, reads DTGVSQNPRHKITKRGQNVTFRCDPISEHNRLYWYRQTLGQGPEFLTYFQNEAQLEKSRLLSDRFSAERPKGSFSTLEIQRTEQGDSAMYLCASSLGGTGSFGYTFGSGTRLTVV.

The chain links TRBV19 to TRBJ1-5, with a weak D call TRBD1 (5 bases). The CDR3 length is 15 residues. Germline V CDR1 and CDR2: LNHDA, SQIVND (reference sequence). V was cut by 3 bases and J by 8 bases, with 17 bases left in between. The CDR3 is CASSISGPGGEPQHF. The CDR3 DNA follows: TGTGCCAGTAGTATTTCGGGGCCCGGCGGTGAGCCCCAGCATTTT.

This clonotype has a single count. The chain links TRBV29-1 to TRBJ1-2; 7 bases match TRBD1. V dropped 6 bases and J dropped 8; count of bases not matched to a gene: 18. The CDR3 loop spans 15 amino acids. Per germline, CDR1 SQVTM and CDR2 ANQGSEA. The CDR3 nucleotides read TGCAGCGTGCCAGGGGGGCCCCGGAGGATTGGCGGCTACACCTTC. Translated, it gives CSVPGGPRRIGGYTF.